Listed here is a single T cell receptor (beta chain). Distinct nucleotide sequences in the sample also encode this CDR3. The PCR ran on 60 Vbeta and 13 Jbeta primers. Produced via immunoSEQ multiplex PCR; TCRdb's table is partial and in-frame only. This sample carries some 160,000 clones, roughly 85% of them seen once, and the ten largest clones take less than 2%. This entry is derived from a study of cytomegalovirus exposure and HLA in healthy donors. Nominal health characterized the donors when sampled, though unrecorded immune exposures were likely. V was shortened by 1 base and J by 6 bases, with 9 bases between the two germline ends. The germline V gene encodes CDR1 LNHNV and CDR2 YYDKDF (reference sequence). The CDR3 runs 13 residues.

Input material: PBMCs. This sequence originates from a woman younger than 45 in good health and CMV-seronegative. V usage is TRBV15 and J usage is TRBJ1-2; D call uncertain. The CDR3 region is CATSRAQAHGYTF. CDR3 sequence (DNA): TGTGCCACCAGCAGAGCCCAGGCTCATGGCTACACCTTC. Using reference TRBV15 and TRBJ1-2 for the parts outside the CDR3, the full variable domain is DAMVIQNPRYQVTQFGKPVTLSCSQTLNHNVMYWYQQKSSQAPKLLFHYYDKDFNNEADTPDNFQSRRPNTSFCFLDIRSPGLGDTAMYLCATSRAQAHGYTFGSGTRLTVV.